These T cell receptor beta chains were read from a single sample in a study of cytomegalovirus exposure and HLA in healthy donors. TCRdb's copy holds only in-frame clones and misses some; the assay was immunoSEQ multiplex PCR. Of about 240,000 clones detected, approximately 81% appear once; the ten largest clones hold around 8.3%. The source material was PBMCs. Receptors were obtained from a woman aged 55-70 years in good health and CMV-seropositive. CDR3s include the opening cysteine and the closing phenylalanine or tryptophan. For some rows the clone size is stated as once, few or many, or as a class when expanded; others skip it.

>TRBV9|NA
CASSVALAANTGELFF
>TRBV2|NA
CASGRQDTEAFF
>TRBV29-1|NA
CSVEGTEETQYF
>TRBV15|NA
CATSRKSGAGANVLTF
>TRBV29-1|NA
CSVFDRNRPQLQHF
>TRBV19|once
CASSTRTGVHEQYF
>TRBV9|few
CASSPRLGSRGQETQYF
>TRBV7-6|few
CASSLSGQVNQPQHF
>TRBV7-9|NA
CSSTRVEGPYF
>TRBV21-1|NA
CASRTEDRDIPGELFF
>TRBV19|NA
CASSISGTGASQETQYF
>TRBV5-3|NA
CARSFRIAGTGHYGYTF
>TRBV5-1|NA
CASSLNRGTDTQYF
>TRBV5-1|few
CASSLSGTENTEAFF
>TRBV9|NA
CASSVTGGSDEQYF
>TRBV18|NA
CASSPSPHRIVRTGNTIYF
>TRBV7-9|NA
CASTPDRVVYGYTF
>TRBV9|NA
CASSTGTRGTGNTF
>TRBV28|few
CASSLRTRGRGEQFF
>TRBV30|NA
CAWSVVAGVQETQYF
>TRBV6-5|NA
CASSGSGTANTEAFF
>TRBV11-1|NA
CASSLVATLAGEVFF
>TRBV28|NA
CASRGGGQAVTDTQYF
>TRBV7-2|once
CASRFQGSKTEAFF
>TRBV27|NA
CASRGQGWGRGAFF
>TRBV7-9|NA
CASSLNSMNTEAFF
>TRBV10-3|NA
CAISAYTSGTTLRVTDTQYF
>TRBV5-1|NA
CASSLEVAVGEKLFF
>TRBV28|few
CASSSRGPGELFF
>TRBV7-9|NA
CASSLGQGDEQFF
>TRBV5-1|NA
CASSPGQAGGYTF
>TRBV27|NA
CASSLSTEGGNQPQHF
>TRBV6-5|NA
CASKKGRQNTDTQYF
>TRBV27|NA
CASRPPPGQGNYGYTF
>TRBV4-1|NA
CASSPFGQGGYSSPLHF
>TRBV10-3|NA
CAISESGGGNQPQHF
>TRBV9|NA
CASSSLGSNTGELFF
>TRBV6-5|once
CASSHGLATDTQYF
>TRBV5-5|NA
CASNQRAGSPYEQYF
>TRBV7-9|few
CASARDRPYEQYF
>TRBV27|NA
CASTGQHKNQPQHF
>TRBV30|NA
CACQASYGYTF
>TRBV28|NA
CASGRDRNVFF
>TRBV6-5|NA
CASTYPLVAVQETQYF
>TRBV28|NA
CASSPLGVGFNEKLFF
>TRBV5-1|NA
CASSFPRLAINEQFF
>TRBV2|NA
CASIKETGVWNEQFF
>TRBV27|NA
CASSLRRDQPQHF
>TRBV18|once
CASSPTLWHSPRAEAFF
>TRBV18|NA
CASSPRTGPSYEQYF
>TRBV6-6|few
CASSYPYSQPQHF
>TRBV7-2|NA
CASIDRGAGETQYF